This T cell receptor beta chain came from a study of low-dose radiotherapy and immunotherapy resistance in tumors. Whole-study context: Cohort 1 was treated with 0.5 Gy per fraction at 2-week intervals, amounting to 6.5 Gy overall.

Covering alpha and beta chains, TRAV- and TRBV-specific primers were used for the first-strand cDNA. Amplification, which lasted roughly 20 PCR cycles, used a constant-region primer and V-primer adapter to amplify TCRs. Via MiXCR, TCRdb re-called the reads, giving one row per CDR3 protein. The table has roughly 39,000 distinct CDR3 sequences, around a third seen once. Time point: before trial treatment. Patients qualified if they had advanced solid tumors that lacked tumor-infiltrating lymphocytes. In the case of this clonotype: This likely came from a read error, as a far larger clone is one base away.

The sample here was PBMCs, taken before treatment. This receptor was identified in a male donor with gallbladder cancer.

In DNA form, the CDR3 reads TGTGCCAGCAGCCAAGGGATGGGGACCGGACAGGGGTTCGATGAGCAGTACTTC. Its translation is CASSQGMGTGQGFDEQYF. The rearrangement joins TRBV14 to TRBJ2-7; 9 nucleotides agree with TRBD1. Germline V CDR1 and CDR2: SGHDN, FVKESK. The CDR3 loop spans 18 amino acids. V lost 1 base, J lost 7 bases, and 17 bases stayed unmatched.